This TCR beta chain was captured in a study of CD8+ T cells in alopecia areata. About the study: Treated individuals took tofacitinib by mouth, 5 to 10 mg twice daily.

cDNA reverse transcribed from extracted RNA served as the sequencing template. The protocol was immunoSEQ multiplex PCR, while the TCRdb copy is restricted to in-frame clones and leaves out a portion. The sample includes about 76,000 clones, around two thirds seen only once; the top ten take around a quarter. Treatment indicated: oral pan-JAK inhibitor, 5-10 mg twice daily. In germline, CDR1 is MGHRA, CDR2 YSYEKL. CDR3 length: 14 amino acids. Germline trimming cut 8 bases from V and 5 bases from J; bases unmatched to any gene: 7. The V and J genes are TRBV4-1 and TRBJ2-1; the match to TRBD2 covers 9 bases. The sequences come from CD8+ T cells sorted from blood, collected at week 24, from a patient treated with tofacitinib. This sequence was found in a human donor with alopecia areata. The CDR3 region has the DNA TGCGCCAGCGCCCGGGCTAGCGGGGACAATGAGCAGTTCTTC. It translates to CASARASGDNEQFF.